The 23 T cell receptor beta chains given below trace back to one sample, sequenced in a study of T cells in Graves' hyperthyroidism and ophthalmopathy. The investigators amplified TCR beta CDR3 regions from RNA transcripts. First-round RT-PCR with HTBI primers amplified the TCR CDR3 region. Each CDR3 protein gets one entry after TCRdb re-called the multiplex PCR reads with MiXCR. Seen here are about 210,000 distinct CDR3 sequences, roughly a sixth observed once, and the top ten hold 50%. Sequencing was done on a sample of blood. The source is a man aged 45-60 years with Graves' hyperthyroidism.

About this clonotype itself: Sequence at one end of the junction differs from germline and may be a read error. The rearrangement links TRBV4-1 to TRBJ1-1; maybe TRBD1 (5 bases). CDR1 is MGHRA and CDR2 is YSYEKL in the germline V gene. This CDR3 region has 13 residues. CDR3: CASSVDGGTEASF. For the CDR3, the DNA is TGCGCCAGCAGCGTCGACGGCGGGACTGAAGCTTCCTTT.

The table lists this clonotype with many counts. The chain employs TRBV5-1 and TRBJ1-2; no firm D call. The CDR3 contains 16 residues. CDR1 SGHRS and CDR2 YFSETQ come from the germline V gene. Trimming left V 0 bases short and J 6 bases short, with 18 bases between. CDR3 coding DNA: TGCGCCAGCAGCTTGGCGGCGATAAGTTTCGGGGATGGCTACACCTTC. It yields the protein CASSLAAISFGDGYTF.

The rearrangement joins TRBV12-3 or TRBV12-4 to TRBJ2-7, with 7 nucleotides matching TRBD1. J gave up 3 bases and V 1 base, and 3 bases lay outside the gene matches. The CDR3 is 14 residues long. CDR3 loop: CASSLETGNYEQYF. For the CDR3, the DNA is TGTGCCAGCAGTTTAGAGACAGGGAACTACGAGCAGTACTTC.

The V call is TRBV6-1, the J call TRBJ1-1, with D unclear. This CDR3 is 13 amino acids long. Deletions cut 2 bases from V and 3 bases from J, with 7 bases between. Per the germline V gene, CDR1 is MNHNS and CDR2 is SASEGT. The CDR3 coding sequence is TGTGCCAGCAGTGAAAGGGTTGACACTGAAGCTTTCTTT. This translates into CASSERVDTEAFF.

This clonotype was seen a handful of times. V and J are TRBV20-1 and TRBJ2-3; D may be TRBD2 (5 bases). The CDR3 runs 15 residues. Germline values: CDR1 DFQATT, CDR2 SNEGSKA (reference sequence). V dropped 6 bases and J dropped 0 bases, with 16 bases sitting between them. CDR3: CSALPPLASTDTQYF. The CDR3 DNA follows: TGCAGTGCATTACCCCCCCTAGCCAGCACAGATACGCAGTATTTT.

This clonotype was seen at least ten times. The chain joins TRBV20-1 to TRBJ2-1, with D perhaps matching TRBD2 (5 bases). The germline V gene encodes CDR1 DFQATT and CDR2 SNEGSKA (reference sequence). Trimming left V 1 base short and J 0 bases short, with 16 bases between. CDR3 length equals 17 residues. CDR3: CSARVSGGASSYNEQFF. The CDR3 coding sequence is TGCAGTGCTAGAGTCAGCGGAGGAGCAAGCTCCTACAATGAGCAGTTCTTC.

This clonotype was counted ten times or more. Written as DNA, the CDR3 is TGTGCCAGCTCACCAATGGGAAGAACAGATACGCAGTATTTT. Its protein product is CASSPMGRTDTQYF. The rearrangement uses TRBV18 and TRBJ2-3; the D is unclear. The CDR3 consists of 14 residues. Trimming shortened V by 2 bases and J by 3 bases, and 9 bases separated the two germline ends. Per germline, CDR1 KGHSH and CDR2 LQKENI.

This clonotype was detected ten times or more. This chain connects TRBV11-2 to TRBJ2-1, with 11 bases that match TRBD2. V shed 5 bases, J shed 0 bases, and the junction held 9 bases outside the gene matches. The CDR3 sequence is 18 residues long. Germline assignment: CDR1 SGHAT and CDR2 FQNNGV. The CDR3 protein is CASSPGTSGASSYNEQFF. CDR3 coding DNA: TGTGCCAGCAGCCCCGGGACTAGCGGAGCTAGCTCCTACAATGAGCAGTTCTTC.

The rearrangement links TRBV20-1 to TRBJ2-3; possible D gene TRBD1, 6 bases. The CDR3 covers 11 residues. V was clipped by 7 bases and J by 8 bases, with 13 bases between them. CDR1 and CDR2 (germline): DFQATT, SNEGSKA (reference sequence). The CDR3 nucleotides are TGCAGTGTGGGGGCTAAGGGTACGCAGTATTTT. Encoded protein: CSVGAKGTQYF.

This clonotype has a count of ten or more. The rearrangement joins TRBV11-3 to TRBJ2-1, with D uncertain. The germline gives CDR1 SGHNT, CDR2 YENEEA. CDR3 size: 15 residues. Trimming took off 3 bases at V and 0 bases at J, with 9 bases between the two ends. CDR3 region: CASSLIQSSYNEQFF. DNA for the CDR3: TGTGCCAGCAGCTTGATTCAGAGCTCCTACAATGAGCAGTTCTTC.

This clonotype has ten or more counts. J is TRBJ2-1 and V is TRBV28; the D call may be TRBD1 or TRBD2 (5 bases each). V was cut by 5 bases and J by 6 bases, with 20 bases left in between. CDR3 length: 16 residues. CDR1 is MDHEN, CDR2 SYDVKM, per germline. The CDR3 DNA sequence: TGTGCCAGCAGTCTTGACCGCGAAAGGGACCTCAATGAGCAGTTCTTC. As protein: CASSLDRERDLNEQFF.

The rearrangement joins TRBV19 to TRBJ2-2; possibly TRBD2 for D (6 bases). Trimming stripped 1 base from V and 3 bases from J, with 6 bases between. Germline V gives CDR1 LNHDA, CDR2 SQIVND (reference sequence). The CDR3 has 14 amino acids. The CDR3, as DNA: TGTGCCAGTAGTATAGCGGGAGACACCGGGGAGCTGTTTTTT. Translating it yields CASSIAGDTGELFF.

The table lists this clonotype with a few counts. This chain connects TRBV20-1 to TRBJ2-7; possible D gene TRBD2, 6 bases. CDR3 length: 15 residues. The V end was cut by 0 bases, the J end by 7 bases, with 19 bases between. CDR1 is DFQATT, CDR2 SNEGSKA, per germline (reference sequence). The CDR3 nucleotides are TGCAGTGCTAGAGACCGCGTCACCTCGGGGGTTGAGCAGTACTTC. Its translation is CSARDRVTSGVEQYF.

This clonotype has at least ten counts. The chain carries TRBV15 and TRBJ2-1; 13 bases are shared with TRBD2. This CDR3 has 17 amino acids. Per the germline V gene, CDR1 is LNHNV and CDR2 is YYDKDF (reference sequence). V was pared by 2 bases and J by 10 bases, with 11 bases of the junction left unmatched. The CDR3, as DNA: TGTGCCACCAGCAGACAAAGACTAGCGGGAGGCCCTGAGGAGCAGTTCTTC. It codes for CATSRQRLAGGPEEQFF.

The V gene is TRBV5-8, the J gene TRBJ2-1, with 7 positions matching TRBD1. The J call is in doubt because the DNA end fits TRBJ2-7 better. The CDR3 has 14 amino acids. The germline V gene encodes CDR1 SGHTS and CDR2 YDEGEE. DNA for the CDR3: TGTGCCAGCAGCTTGCCGACAGGGCACAATGAGCAGTACTTC. Residues: CASSLPTGHNEQYF.

In this sample, this clonotype turned up many times. The V and J genes are TRBV29-1 and TRBJ2-7, with D hard to call. The CDR3 is 13 amino acids. Between the trimmed V and J ends, which lost 1 base and 2 bases, there was a span of 9 bases. Germline V gives CDR1 SQVTM, CDR2 ANQGSEA. The CDR3 protein is CSVEGARTYEQYF. In DNA, the CDR3 is TGCAGCGTTGAAGGGGCGCGGACCTACGAGCAGTACTTC.

This clonotype was seen more than once but under ten times. The rearrangement joins TRBV14 to TRBJ2-1, with D possibly TRBD1 on 5 matching bases. This CDR3 is built from 12 residues. V was pared by 0 bases and J by 9 bases, with 6 bases between. CDR1 and CDR2 (germline): SGHDN, FVKESK. The CDR3 sequence: CASSQDRGEQFF. CDR3 DNA: TGTGCCAGCAGCCAAGATAGGGGTGAGCAGTTCTTC.

This chain joins TRBV4-1 and TRBJ2-7; D not resolved. V shed 1 base and J shed 6 bases, with 10 bases lying between them. Germline V lookup: CDR1 MGHRA, CDR2 YSYEKL. This CDR3 has 13 amino acids. The CDR3 is CASSQALPGEQYF. The CDR3 nucleotides read TGCGCCAGCAGCCAAGCCCTTCCCGGCGAGCAGTACTTC.

The V and J genes are TRBV6-1 and TRBJ1-4; possibly TRBD1 for D (6 bases). The CDR3 extends over 14 amino acids. V lost 6 bases, J lost 5 bases, and 13 bases lay in between. Germline CDR1 and CDR2: MNHNS and SASEGT. As DNA, the CDR3 is TGTGCCAGCAGAAGACAGGAATCGAATGAAAAACTGTTTTTT. This codes for CASRRQESNEKLFF.

The genes are TRBV7-2 and TRBJ1-2; D possibly corresponds to TRBD1 (5 bases). The CDR3 is 13 amino acids. Deletions cut 5 bases from V and 4 bases from J, with 11 bases between. Germline lookup yields CDR1 SGHTA and CDR2 FQGNSA. CDR3 loop: CASSAGRGYGYTF. The CDR3 DNA reads as TGTGCCAGCAGCGCAGGGCGCGGCTATGGCTACACCTTC.

This clonotype was found many times. The chain has TRBV7-2 and TRBJ1-1, with D possibly TRBD1 on 5 matching bases. V was cut by 1 base and J by 6 bases, with 9 bases left in between. The CDR3 extends over 13 amino acids. Germline V gene sequence: CDR1 SGHTA, CDR2 FQGNSA. The CDR3 reads CASSLVMGAEAFF. The CDR3 coding sequence is TGTGCCAGCAGCTTAGTGATGGGGGCTGAAGCTTTCTTT. Full variable domain (rest looked up from reference TRBV7-2 and TRBJ1-1): GAGVSQSPSNKVTEKGKDVELRCDPISGHTALYWYRQSLGQGLEFLIYFQGNSAPDKSGLPSDRFSAERTGGSVSTLTIQRTQQEDSAVYLCASSLVMGAEAFFGQGTRLTVV.

This clonotype occurred many times. V usage is TRBV2 and J usage is TRBJ2-3; D gene uncertain. V was cut by 7 bases and J by 0 bases, with 5 bases left in between. In germline, CDR1 is SNHLY, CDR2 FYNNEI. CDR3 length: 12 amino acids. The CDR3 DNA follows: TGTGCCAGCACCGCCAGCACAGATACGCAGTATTTT. Encoded protein: CASTASTDTQYF.

A word on this clonotype: A much larger clone differs by one base, so this may be a read error. The V and J genes are TRBV27 and TRBJ2-5; D remains ambiguous. V lost 5 bases and J 1 base, leaving 5 bases between the germline ends. The length of the CDR3 is 12 residues. Germline V gives CDR1 MNHEY, CDR2 SMNVEV (reference sequence). In nucleotides, the CDR3 is TGTGCCAGCAGTGCGAGCCAAGAGACCCAGTACTTC. This encodes CASSASQETQYF.